This TCR beta chain was recovered during a study of blood T cell repertoires in COVID-19. Study as a whole: Whether acute or convalescent, the COVID-19 samples came from the United States, Italy and Spain.

In Seattle, patients joined the study during active infection and were tracked longitudinally. The authors' processing: Reference gene primer amplification gave estimated nucleated cell counts. Some clones are missing from TCRdb's copy, which holds only in-frame ones; the method was immunoSEQ multiplex PCR. That table furnishes V, J and clone size, whereas the DNA furnished D and trimming. Of roughly 22,000 clones detected, roughly four fifths appear once; the ten largest clones hold less than 2.5%. V was cut by 5 bases and J by 3 bases, with 16 bases left in between. This CDR3 region has 15 residues. Germline lookup yields CDR1 LGHNT and CDR2 FRNRAP.

This rearrangement joins TRBV12-5 to TRBJ1-1; D is unclear. Sequenced input: peripheral blood. The clonotype was recovered from a woman aged 70-85 years with COVID-19, enrolled during active disease. The CDR3 bases are TGTGCTAGTGGTCCCACGCGGGGTTTCGACACTGAAGCTTTCTTT. Its protein product is CASGPTRGFDTEAFF.